This T cell receptor beta chain comes out of a study of blood T cell repertoires in COVID-19. Across the study: Spain, Italy and the United States supplied samples that represented acute and convalescent COVID-19. The cDNA or gDNA used as material had been derived from T cells, B-cell-depleted T cells, or PBMCs.

CDR1 is SGHNT, CDR2 YYREEE, per germline (reference sequence). Trimming left V 1 base short and J 5 bases short, with 9 bases between. The CDR3 loop spans 13 amino acids. Generated by immunoSEQ multiplex PCR, the TCRdb table keeps only in-frame clones and is missing some. The profile shows about 78,000 clones, roughly 84% of them singletons. The clonotype comes from a man aged 50 to 60 with acute or convalescent COVID-19. The sample taken for sequencing was peripheral blood. The V call is TRBV5-4, the J call TRBJ1-1; D might be TRBD1 (5 bases). This CDR3 is CASSLWGGTEAFF. CDR3 nucleotides: TGTGCCAGCAGCTTGTGGGGGGGTACTGAAGCTTTCTTT. The variable domain in full, with the rest retrieved from reference TRBV5-4 and TRBJ1-1, is ETGVTQSPTHLIKTRGQQVTLRCSSQSGHNTVSWYQQALGQGPQFIFQYYREEENGRGNFPPRFSGLQFPNYSSELNVNALELDDSALYLCASSLWGGTEAFFGQGTRLTVV.